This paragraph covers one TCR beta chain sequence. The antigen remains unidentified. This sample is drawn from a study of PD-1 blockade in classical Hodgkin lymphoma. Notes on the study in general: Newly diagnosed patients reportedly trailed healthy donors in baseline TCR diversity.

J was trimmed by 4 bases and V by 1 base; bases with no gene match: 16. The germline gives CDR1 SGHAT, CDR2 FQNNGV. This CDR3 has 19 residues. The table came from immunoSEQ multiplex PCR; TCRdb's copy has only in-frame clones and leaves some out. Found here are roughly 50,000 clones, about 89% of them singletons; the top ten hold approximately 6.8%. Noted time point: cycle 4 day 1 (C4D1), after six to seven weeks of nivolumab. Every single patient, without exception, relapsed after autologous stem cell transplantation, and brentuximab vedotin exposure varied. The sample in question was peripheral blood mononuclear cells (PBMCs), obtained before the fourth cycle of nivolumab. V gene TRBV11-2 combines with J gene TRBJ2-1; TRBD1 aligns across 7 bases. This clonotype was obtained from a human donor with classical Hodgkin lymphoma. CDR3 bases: TGTGCCAGCAGCTTAGTAGTACCTAACCGGGACAGAGATTACAATGAGCAGTTCTTC. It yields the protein CASSLVVPNRDRDYNEQFF.